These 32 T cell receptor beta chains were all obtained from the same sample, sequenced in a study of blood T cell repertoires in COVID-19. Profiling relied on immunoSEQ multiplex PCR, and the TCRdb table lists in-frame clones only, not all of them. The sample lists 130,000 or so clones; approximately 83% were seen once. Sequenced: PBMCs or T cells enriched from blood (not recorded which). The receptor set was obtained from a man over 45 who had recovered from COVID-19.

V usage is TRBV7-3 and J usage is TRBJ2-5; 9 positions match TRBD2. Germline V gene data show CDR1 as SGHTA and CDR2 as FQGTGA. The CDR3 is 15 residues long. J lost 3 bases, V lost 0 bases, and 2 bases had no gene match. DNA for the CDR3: TGTGCCAGCAGCTTAACGGGACTAGCAGAAGAGACCCAGTACTTC. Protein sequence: CASSLTGLAEETQYF.

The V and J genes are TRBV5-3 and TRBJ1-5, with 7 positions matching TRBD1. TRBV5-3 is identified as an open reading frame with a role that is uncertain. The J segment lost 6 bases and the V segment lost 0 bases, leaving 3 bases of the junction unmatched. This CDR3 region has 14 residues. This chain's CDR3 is CARSLGQGSQPQHF. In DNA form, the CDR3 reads TGTGCCAGAAGCTTGGGACAGGGTTCTCAGCCCCAGCATTTT.

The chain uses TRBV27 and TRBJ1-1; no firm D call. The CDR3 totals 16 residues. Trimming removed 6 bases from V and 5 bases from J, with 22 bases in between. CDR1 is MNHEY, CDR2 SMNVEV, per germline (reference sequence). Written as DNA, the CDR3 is TGTGCCAGCAGCGCCCCGACCCGGCGGGAACTGACTGAAGCTTTCTTT. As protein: CASSAPTRRELTEAFF.

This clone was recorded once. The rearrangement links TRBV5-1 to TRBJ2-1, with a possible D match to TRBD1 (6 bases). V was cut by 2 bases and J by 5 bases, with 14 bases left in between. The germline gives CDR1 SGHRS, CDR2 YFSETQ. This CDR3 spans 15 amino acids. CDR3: CASSFQGQTDNEQFF. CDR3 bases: TGCGCCAGCAGCTTCCAGGGGCAAACCGACAATGAGCAGTTCTTC.

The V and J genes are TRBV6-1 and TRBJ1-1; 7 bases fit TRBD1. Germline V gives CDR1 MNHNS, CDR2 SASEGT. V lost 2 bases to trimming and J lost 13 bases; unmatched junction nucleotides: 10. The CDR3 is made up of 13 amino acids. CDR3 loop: CASSELDRQDVFF. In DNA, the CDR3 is TGTGCCAGCAGTGAACTGGACAGGCAGGATGTTTTCTTT.

This chain's CDR3 is CASSLTANSQETQYF. In nucleotides, the CDR3 is TGTGCCAGCAGCTTAACGGCGAACAGCCAAGAGACCCAGTACTTC. The genes are TRBV7-3 and TRBJ2-5; D gene ambiguous. The germline CDR1 and CDR2 sequences are SGHTA and FQGTGA. V dropped 0 bases and J dropped 1 base, with 9 bases sitting between them. The CDR3 covers 15 residues.

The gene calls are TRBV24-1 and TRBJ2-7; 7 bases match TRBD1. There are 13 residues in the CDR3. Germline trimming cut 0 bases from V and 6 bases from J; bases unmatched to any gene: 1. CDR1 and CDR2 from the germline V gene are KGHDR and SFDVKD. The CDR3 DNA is TGTGCCACCAGTGATTTGCCAGGGGGCGAGCAGTACTTC. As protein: CATSDLPGGEQYF.

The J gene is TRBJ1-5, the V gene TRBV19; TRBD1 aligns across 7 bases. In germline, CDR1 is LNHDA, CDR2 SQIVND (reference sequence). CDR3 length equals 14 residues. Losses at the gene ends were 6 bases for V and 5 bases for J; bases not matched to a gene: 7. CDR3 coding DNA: TGTGCCAGTAGAGGGGGCAGGTTTGATCAGCCCCAGCATTTT. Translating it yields CASRGGRFDQPQHF. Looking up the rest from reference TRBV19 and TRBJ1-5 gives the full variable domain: DGGITQSPKYLFRKEGQNVTLSCEQNLNHDAMYWYRQDPGQGLRLIYYSQIVNDFQKGDIAEGYSVSREKKESFPLTVTSAQKNPTAFYLCASRGGRFDQPQHFGDGTRLSIL.

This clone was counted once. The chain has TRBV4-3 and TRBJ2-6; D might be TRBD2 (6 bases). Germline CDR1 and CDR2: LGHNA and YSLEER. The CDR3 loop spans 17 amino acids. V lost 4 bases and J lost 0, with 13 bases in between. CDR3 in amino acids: CASSPHGGISGANVLTF. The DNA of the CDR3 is TGCGCCAGCAGCCCTCATGGCGGGATCTCTGGGGCCAACGTCCTGACTTTC.

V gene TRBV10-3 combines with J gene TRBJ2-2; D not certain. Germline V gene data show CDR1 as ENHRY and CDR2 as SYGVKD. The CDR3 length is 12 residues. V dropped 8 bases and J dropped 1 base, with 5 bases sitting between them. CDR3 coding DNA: TGTGCCATCCCAGGGAACACCGGGGAGCTGTTTTTT. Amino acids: CAIPGNTGELFF.

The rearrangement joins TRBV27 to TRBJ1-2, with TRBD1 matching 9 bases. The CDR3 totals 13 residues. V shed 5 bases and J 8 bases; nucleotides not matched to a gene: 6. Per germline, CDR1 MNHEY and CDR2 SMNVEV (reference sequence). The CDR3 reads CASSGDRVEGYTF. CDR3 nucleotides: TGTGCCAGCAGTGGGGACAGGGTTGAGGGCTACACCTTC.

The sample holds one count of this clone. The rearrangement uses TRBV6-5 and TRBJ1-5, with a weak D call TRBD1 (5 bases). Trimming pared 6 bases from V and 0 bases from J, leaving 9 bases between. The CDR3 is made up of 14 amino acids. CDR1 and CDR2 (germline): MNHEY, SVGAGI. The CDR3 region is CASRPDSSNQPQHF. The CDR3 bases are TGTGCCAGCAGGCCAGACAGTAGCAATCAGCCCCAGCATTTT.

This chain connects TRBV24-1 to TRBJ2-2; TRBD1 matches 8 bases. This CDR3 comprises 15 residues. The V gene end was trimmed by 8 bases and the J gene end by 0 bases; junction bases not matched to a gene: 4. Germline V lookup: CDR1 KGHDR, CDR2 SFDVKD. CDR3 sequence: CATTGQGSNTGELFF. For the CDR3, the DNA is TGTGCCACCACAGGACAGGGATCGAACACCGGGGAGCTGTTTTTT.

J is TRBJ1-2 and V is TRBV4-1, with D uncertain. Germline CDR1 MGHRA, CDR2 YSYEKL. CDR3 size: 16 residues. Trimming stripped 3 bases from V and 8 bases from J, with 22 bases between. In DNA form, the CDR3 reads TGCGCCAGCAGCCACACCATCTTCGACATAAGGTACGGCTACACCTTC. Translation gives CASSHTIFDIRYGYTF.

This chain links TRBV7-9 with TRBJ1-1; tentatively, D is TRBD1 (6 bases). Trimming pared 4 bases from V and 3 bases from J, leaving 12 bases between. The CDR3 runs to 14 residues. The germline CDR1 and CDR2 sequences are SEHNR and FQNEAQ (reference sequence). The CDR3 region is CASSSNRDHTEAFF. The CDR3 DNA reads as TGTGCCAGCAGCTCTAACAGGGACCACACTGAAGCTTTCTTT.

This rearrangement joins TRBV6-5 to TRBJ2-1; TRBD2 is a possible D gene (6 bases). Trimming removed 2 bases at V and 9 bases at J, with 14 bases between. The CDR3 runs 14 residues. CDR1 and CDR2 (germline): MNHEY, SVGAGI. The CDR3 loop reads CASSYGVGSGEQFF. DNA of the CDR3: TGTGCCAGCAGTTACGGGGTCGGGAGTGGTGAGCAGTTCTTC.

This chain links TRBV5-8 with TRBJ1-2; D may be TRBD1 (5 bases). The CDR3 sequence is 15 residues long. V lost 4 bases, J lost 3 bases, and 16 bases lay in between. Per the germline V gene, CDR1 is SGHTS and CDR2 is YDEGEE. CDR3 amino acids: CASSLRGSGDYGYTF. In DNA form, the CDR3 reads TGTGCCAGCAGCCTCCGGGGGTCTGGGGACTATGGCTACACCTTC.

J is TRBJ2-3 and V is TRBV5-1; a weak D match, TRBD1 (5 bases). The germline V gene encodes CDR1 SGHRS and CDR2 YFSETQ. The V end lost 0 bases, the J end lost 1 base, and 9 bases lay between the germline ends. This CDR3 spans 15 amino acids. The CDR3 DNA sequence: TGCGCCAGCAGCTTGGATGGGGCCGGCACAGATACGCAGTATTTT. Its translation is CASSLDGAGTDTQYF.

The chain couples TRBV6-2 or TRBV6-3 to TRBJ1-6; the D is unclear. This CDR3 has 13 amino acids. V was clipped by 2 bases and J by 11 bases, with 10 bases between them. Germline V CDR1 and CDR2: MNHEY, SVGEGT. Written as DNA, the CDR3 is TGTGCCAGCAGTTACGGCAGTCAGGCACCCCTCCACTTT. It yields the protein CASSYGSQAPLHF.

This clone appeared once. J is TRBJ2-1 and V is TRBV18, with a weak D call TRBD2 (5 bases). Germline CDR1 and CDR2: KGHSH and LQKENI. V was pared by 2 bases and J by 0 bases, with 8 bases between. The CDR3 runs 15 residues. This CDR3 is CASSPGGSSYNEQFF. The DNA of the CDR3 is TGTGCCAGCTCACCAGGAGGAAGCTCCTACAATGAGCAGTTCTTC.

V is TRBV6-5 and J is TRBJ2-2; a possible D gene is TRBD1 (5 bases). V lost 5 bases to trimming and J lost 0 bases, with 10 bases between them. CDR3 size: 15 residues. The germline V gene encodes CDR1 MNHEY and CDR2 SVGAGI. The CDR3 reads CASSPTGPNTGELFF. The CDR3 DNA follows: TGTGCCAGCAGTCCCACAGGACCGAACACCGGGGAGCTGTTTTTT.

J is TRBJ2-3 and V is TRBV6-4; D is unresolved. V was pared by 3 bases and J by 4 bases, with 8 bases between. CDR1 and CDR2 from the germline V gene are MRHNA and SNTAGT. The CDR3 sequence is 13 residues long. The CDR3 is CASSDPPSDTQYF. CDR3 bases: TGTGCCAGCAGTGATCCCCCCTCAGATACGCAGTATTTT.

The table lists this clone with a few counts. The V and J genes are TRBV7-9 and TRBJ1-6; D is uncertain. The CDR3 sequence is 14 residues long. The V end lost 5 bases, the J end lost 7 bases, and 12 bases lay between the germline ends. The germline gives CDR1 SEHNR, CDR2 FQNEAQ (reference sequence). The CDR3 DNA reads TGTGCCAGCAGCCAAGACATCTCCAATTCACCCCTCCACTTT. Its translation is CASSQDISNSPLHF.

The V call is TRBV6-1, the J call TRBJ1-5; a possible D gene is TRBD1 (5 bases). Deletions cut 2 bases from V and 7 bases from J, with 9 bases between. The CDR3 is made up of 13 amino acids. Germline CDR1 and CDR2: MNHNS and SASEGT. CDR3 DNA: TGTGCCAGCAGTGAATGGGGGGGGCAGCCCCAGCATTTT. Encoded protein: CASSEWGGQPQHF.

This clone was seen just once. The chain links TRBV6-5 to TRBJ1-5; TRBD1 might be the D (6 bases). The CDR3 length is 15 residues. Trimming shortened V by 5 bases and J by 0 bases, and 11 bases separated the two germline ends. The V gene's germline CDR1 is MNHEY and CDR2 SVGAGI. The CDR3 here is CASSRNRDSNQPQHF. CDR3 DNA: TGTGCCAGCAGTAGAAACAGGGATAGCAATCAGCCCCAGCATTTT.

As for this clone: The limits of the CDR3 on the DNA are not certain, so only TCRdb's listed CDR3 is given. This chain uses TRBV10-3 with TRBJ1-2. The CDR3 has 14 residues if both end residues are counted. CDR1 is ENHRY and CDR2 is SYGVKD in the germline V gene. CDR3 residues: CAISTSGLNYGYTF.

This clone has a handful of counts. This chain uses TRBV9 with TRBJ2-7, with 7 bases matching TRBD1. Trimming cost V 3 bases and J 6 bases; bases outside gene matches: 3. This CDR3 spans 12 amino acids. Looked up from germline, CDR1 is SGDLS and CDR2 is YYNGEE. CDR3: CASSATGAEQYF. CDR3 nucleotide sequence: TGTGCCAGCAGCGCCACAGGGGCCGAGCAGTACTTC.

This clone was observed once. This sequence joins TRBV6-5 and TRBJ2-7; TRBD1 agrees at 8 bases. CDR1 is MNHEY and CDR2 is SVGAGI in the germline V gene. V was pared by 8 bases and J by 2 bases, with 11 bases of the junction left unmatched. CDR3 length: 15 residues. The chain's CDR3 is CASLQAGTGAYEQYF. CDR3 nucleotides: TGTGCCAGCTTACAAGCAGGGACAGGAGCCTACGAGCAGTACTTC.

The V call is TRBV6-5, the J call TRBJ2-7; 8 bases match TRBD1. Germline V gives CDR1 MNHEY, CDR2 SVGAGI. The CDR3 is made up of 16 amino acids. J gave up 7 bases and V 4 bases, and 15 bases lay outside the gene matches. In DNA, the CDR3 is TGTGCCAGCAGTTTCAGCTCCGGGACAGGTCCTCGGGAGCAGTACTTC. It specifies CASSFSSGTGPREQYF.

The CDR3, as DNA: TGTGCCAGCAGCGTAGGTGACACCAGCAATCAGCCCCAGCATTTT. It codes for CASSVGDTSNQPQHF. The chain has TRBV9 and TRBJ1-5; no clear D gene. Germline-derived CDR1 and CDR2 are SGDLS and YYNGEE. The CDR3 has 15 residues. Trimming took 0 bases from V and 1 from J, leaving 8 bases between them.

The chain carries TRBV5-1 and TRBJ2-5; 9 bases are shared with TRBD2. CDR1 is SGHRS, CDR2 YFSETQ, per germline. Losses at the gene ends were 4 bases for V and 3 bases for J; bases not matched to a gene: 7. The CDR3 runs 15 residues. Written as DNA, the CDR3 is TGCGCCAGCAGCCCCCCAATAGCGGGGGAAGAGACCCAGTACTTC. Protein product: CASSPPIAGEETQYF.

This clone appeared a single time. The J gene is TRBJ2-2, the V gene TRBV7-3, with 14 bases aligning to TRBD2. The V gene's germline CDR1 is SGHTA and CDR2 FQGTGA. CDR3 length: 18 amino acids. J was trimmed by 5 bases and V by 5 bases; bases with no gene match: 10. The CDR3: CASSPRLAGGPRTGELFF. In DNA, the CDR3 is TGTGCCAGCAGCCCCAGACTAGCGGGGGGGCCGCGAACCGGGGAGCTGTTTTTT.